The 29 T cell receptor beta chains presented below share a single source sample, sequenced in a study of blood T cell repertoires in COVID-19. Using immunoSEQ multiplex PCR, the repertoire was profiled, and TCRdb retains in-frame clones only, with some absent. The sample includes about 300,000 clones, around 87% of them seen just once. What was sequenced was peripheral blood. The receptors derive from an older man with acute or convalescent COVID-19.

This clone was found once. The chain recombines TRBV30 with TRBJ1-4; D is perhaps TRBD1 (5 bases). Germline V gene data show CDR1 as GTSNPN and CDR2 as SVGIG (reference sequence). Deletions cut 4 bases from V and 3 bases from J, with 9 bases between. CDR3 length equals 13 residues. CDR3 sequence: CAWTGQANEKLFF. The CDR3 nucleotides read TGTGCCTGGACAGGGCAGGCTAATGAAAAACTGTTTTTT. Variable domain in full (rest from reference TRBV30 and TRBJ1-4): SQTIHQWPATLVQPVGSPLSLECTVEGTSNPNLYWYRQAAGRGLQLLFYSVGIGQISSEVPQNLSASRPQDRQFILSSKKLLLSDSGFYLCAWTGQANEKLFFGSGTQLSVL.

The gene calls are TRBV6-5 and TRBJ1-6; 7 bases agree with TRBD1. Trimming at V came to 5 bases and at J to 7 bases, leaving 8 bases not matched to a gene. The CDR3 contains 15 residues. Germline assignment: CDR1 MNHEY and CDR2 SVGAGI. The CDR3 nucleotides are TGTGCCAGCAGTACCTACAGGGGCGCGAATTCACCCCTCCACTTT. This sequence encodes CASSTYRGANSPLHF.

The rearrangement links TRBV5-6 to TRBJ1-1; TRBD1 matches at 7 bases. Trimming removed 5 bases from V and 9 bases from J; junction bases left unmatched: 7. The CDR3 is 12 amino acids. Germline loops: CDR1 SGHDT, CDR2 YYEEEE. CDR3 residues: CASSTNRGQAFF. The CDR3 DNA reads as TGTGCCAGCAGTACCAACAGGGGCCAAGCTTTCTTT.

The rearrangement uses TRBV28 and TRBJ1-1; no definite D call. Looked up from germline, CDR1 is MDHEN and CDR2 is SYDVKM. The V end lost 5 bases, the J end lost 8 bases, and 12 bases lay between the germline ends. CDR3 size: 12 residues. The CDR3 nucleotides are TGTGCCAGCAGTCCCGGGTCCCCCGAAGCTTTCTTT. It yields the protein CASSPGSPEAFF. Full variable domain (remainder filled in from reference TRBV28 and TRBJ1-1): DVKVTQSSRYLVKRTGEKVFLECVQDMDHENMFWYRQDPGLGLRLIYFSYDVKMKEKGDIPEGYSVSREKKERFSLILESASTNQTSMYLCASSPGSPEAFFGQGTRLTVV.

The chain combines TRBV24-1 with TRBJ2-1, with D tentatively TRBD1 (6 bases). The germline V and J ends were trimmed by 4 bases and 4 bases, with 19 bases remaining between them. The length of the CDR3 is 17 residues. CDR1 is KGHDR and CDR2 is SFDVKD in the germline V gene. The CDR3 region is CATSEREGRGPYNEQFF. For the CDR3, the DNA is TGTGCCACCAGTGAAAGAGAAGGCAGGGGACCTTACAATGAGCAGTTCTTC.

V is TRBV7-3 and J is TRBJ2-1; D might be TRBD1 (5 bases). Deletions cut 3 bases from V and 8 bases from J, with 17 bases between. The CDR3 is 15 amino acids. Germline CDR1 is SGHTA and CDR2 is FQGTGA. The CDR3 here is CASSLAGFEMDEQFF. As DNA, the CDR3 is TGTGCCAGCAGCTTGGCAGGGTTCGAAATGGATGAGCAGTTCTTC. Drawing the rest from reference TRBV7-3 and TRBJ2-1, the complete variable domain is GAGVSQTPSNKVTEKGKYVELRCDPISGHTALYWYRQSLGQGPEFLIYFQGTGAADDSGLPNDRFFAVRPEGSVSTLKIQRTERGDSAVYLCASSLAGFEMDEQFFGPGTRLTVL.

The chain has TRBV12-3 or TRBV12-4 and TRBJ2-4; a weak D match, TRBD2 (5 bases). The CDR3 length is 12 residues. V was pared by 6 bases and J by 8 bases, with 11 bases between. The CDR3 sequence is CASRPRGHIQYF. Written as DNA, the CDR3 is TGTGCCAGCAGACCCCGGGGTCACATTCAGTACTTC.

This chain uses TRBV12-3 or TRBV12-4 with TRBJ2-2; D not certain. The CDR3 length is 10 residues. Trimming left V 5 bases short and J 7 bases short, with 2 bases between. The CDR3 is CASSRGELFF. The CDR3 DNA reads TGTGCCAGCAGTCGCGGGGAGCTGTTTTTT.

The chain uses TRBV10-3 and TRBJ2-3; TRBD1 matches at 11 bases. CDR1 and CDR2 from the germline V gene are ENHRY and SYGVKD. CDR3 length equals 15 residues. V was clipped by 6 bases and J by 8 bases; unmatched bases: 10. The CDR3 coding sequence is TGTGCCATCAGGCGGACAGGGGGCTCTCAGAGTACGCAGTATTTT. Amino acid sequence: CAIRRTGGSQSTQYF.

The CDR3 DNA sequence: TGTGCCAGCAGCCCACTGGGCCCAGGGGGCACTGAAGCTTTCTTT. Amino acids: CASSPLGPGGTEAFF. The V and J genes are TRBV6-5 and TRBJ1-1; 7 bases are shared with TRBD1. The CDR3 contains 15 residues. Germline CDR1 reads MNHEY; CDR2 reads SVGAGI. The V gene end was trimmed by 6 bases and the J gene end by 4 bases; junction bases not matched to a gene: 11.

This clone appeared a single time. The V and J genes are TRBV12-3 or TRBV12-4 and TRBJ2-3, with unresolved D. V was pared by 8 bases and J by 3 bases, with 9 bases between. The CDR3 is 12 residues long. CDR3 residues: CASQIRTDTQYF. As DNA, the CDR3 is TGTGCCAGCCAAATTAGAACAGATACGCAGTATTTT.

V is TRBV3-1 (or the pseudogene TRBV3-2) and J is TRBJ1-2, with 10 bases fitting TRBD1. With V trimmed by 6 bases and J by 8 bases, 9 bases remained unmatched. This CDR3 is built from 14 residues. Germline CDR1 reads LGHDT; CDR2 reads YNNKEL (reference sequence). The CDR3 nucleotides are TGTGCCAGCAGTCTAGACAGGGGGCTGCAGGGCTACACCTTC. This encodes CASSLDRGLQGYTF.

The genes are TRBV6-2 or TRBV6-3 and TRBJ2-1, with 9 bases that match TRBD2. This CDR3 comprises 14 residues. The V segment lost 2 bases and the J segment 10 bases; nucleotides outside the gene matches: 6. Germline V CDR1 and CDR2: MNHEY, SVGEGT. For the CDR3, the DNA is TGTGCCAGCAGTTACGGGACTAGCTCTGGAGAGCAGTTCTTC. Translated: CASSYGTSSGEQFF.

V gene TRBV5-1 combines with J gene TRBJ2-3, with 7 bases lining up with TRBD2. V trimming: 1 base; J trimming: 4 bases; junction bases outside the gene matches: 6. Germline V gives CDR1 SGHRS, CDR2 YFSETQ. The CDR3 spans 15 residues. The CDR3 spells CASSLLGAGADTQYF. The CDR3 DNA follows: TGCGCCAGCAGCTTGCTCGGTGCGGGGGCAGATACGCAGTATTTT.

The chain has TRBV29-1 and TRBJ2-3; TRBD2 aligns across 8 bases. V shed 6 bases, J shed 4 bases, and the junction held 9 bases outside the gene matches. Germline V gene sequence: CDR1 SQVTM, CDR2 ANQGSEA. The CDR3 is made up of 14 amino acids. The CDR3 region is CSVYGRATSDTQYF. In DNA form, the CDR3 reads TGCAGCGTCTACGGGAGGGCCACATCAGATACGCAGTATTTT.

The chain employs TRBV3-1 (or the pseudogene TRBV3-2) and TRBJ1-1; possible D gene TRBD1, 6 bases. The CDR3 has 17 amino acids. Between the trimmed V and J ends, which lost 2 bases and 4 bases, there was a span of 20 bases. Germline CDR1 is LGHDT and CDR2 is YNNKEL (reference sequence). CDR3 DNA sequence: TGTGCCAGCAGCCAACAGGGGCAGAATAGATTGGGCACTGAAGCTTTCTTT. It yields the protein CASSQQGQNRLGTEAFF.

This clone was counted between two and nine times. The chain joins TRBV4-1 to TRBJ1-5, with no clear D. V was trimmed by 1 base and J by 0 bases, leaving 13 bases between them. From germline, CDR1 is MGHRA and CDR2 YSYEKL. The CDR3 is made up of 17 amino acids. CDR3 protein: CASSQVSGLGSNQPQHF. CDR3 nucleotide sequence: TGCGCCAGCAGCCAAGTATCAGGCCTCGGTAGCAATCAGCCCCAGCATTTT.

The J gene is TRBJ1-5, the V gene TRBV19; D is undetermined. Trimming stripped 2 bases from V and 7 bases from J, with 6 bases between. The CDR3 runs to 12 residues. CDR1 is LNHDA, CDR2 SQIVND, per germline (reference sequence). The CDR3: CASSIWRQPQHF. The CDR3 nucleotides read TGTGCCAGTAGTATATGGCGGCAGCCCCAGCATTTT.

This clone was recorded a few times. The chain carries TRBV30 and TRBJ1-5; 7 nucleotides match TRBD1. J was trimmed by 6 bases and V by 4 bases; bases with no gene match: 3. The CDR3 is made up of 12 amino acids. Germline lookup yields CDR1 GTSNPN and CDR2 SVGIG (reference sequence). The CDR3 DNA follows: TGTGCCTGGAACAGGGGATCTCAGCCCCAGCATTTT. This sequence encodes CAWNRGSQPQHF.

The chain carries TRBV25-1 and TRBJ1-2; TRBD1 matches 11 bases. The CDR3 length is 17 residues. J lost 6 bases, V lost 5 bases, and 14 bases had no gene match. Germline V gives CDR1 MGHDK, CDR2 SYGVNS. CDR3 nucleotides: TGTGCCAGCAGTCGCCCCTTAGGGACAGGGGGTAGAGATGGCTACACCTTC. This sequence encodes CASSRPLGTGGRDGYTF.

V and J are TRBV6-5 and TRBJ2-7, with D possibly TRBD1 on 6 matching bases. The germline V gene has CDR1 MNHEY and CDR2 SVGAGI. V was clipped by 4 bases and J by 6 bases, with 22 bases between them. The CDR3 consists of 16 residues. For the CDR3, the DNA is TGTGCCAGCAGTTCGTTCCGGGACAACCCCTCGGGCGAGCAGTACTTC. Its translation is CASSSFRDNPSGEQYF.

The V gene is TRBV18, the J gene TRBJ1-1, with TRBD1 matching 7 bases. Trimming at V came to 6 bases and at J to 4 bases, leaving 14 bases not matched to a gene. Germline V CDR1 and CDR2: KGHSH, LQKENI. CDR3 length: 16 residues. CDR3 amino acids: CASSLGGQGGITEAFF. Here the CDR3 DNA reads TGTGCCAGCTCCCTAGGGGGCCAGGGCGGAATCACTGAAGCTTTCTTT.

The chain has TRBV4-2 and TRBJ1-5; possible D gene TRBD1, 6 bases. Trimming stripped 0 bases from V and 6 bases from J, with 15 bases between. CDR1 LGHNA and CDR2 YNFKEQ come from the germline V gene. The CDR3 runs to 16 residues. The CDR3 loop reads CASSQDVTGLSQPQHF. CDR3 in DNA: TGTGCCAGCAGCCAAGATGTCACAGGGTTGAGTCAGCCCCAGCATTTT.

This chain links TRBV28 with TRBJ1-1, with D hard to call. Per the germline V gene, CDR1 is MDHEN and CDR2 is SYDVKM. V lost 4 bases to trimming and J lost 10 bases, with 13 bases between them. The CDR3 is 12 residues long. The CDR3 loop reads CASSSTTQGAFF. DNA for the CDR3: TGTGCCAGCAGTTCGACTACACAAGGAGCTTTCTTT.

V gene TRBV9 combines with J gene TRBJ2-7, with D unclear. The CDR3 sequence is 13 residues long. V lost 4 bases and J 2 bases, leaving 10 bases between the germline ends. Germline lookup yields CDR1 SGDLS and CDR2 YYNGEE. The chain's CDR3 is CASSPSPTYEQYF. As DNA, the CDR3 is TGTGCCAGCAGCCCGAGTCCAACCTACGAGCAGTACTTC.

DNA for the CDR3: TGTGCCAGCAGTTCCTTTAGCGGGAGAGTAAATACGCAGTATTTT. Its protein product is CASSSFSGRVNTQYF. The chain links TRBV28 to TRBJ2-3; TRBD2 matches at 9 bases. CDR3 length: 15 amino acids. Germline V lookup: CDR1 MDHEN, CDR2 SYDVKM. V shed 4 bases and J 7 bases; nucleotides not matched to a gene: 9.

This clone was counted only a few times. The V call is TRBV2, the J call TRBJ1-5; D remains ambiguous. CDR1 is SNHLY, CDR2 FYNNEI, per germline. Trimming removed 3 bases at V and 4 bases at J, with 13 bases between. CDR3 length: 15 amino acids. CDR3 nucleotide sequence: TGTGCCAGCAGTGAGGGTCGAGGTAGAAATCAGCCCCAGCATTTT. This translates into CASSEGRGRNQPQHF.

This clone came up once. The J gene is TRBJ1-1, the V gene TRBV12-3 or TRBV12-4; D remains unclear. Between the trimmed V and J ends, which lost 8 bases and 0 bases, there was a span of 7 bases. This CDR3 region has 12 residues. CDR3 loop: CASVKLNTEAFF. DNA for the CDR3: TGTGCCAGCGTGAAGCTGAACACTGAAGCTTTCTTT.

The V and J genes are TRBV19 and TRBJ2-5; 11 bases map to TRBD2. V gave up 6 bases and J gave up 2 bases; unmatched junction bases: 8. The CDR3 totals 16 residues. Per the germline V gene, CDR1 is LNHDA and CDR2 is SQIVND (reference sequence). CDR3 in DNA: TGTGCCAGTAGCAGGGTTAGCGGGAGGGGACAAGAGACCCAGTACTTC. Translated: CASSRVSGRGQETQYF. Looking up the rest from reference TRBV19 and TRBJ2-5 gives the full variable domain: DGGITQSPKYLFRKEGQNVTLSCEQNLNHDAMYWYRQDPGQGLRLIYYSQIVNDFQKGDIAEGYSVSREKKESFPLTVTSAQKNPTAFYLCASSRVSGRGQETQYFGPGTRLLVL.